This T cell receptor beta chain appears in the sequencing data of a study of cytomegalovirus exposure and HLA in healthy donors (dated by TCRdb to the late 2010s). Broadly, across the study: An earlier analysis of some 620 of the donors reported 250 to 350 Gb of sequence data and about 120 million unique TCR beta sequences obtained from about 200 million T cells. Donor age, sex, ethnicity and CMV serostatus were compiled alongside the repertoire data. Every repertoire in the discovery cohort had been generated on one and the same sequencing platform. The aim of the study was to test whether cataloging public T cell receptors could identify signatures of past pathogen exposure. A later genetic analysis used genome-wide SNP genotypes for about 60% of the roughly 670 donors, treating that subset as a discovery cohort. The genetic ancestry cluster associated with self-reported Caucasian donors included around 76% of the roughly 390 genotyped donors. Typing coverage differed by locus: A, B, C, DRB1 and DQB1 were typed in about 629-640 donors, DQA1 in 500 to 550, DPA1 in 600 to 610, and DPB1 in around 490. A separate validation cohort of approximately 130 different subjects was used in addition to the 666-subject first cohort. In the later analysis, no new phenotypic data were used to find candidate immune exposures; instead, reliance was placed on TCR beta sequences and their occurrence across donors. On average, 235,054 unique TCR beta nucleotide sequences were sequenced per donor among 398 genotyped donors of the cohort, with 15% to 20% of those sequences being non-productive. A later analysis re-examined previously published TCR beta repertoires from 610 or so donors and added high-resolution HLA genotyping to investigate patterns of TCR occurrence. HLA typing included class I and class II loci at four-digit resolution. Approximately 330 gigabases of sequencing data and around 90 million unique TCR sequences made up an early release that covered approximately 650 HLA-typed donors. To predict cytomegalovirus infection status, the study combined high-throughput TCR immunosequencing, statistical association of individual TCRs with disease status, and machine learning. The study profiled the T cell repertoires of fewer than 850 subjects by immunosequencing and related them to cytomegalovirus serostatus. Because of strong linkage in the cohort, a few DR-DQ haplotypes were treated as single units for association and clustering. In an earlier analysis of roughly 540 of the donors, high-throughput TCR beta sequencing was used to judge whether each TCR beta V gene segment behaved as functional or pseudogenic. Results and caveats for the whole study, not just this receptor: This cohort had only TCR beta chains sequenced, and the lack of alpha or paired-chain data limited which features could be detected. Broadly in line with IMGT annotations, most TCR beta V segments showed up in productive rearrangements about 87% or about 30% of the time in an earlier analysis of around 550 of the donors. A further reported finding was that TCR beta sequences accurately predicted the HLA-A and HLA-B alleles for most subjects in the first cohort. According to a later analysis, most CMV-associated TCR beta chains appeared to be HLA-restricted, and the HLA associations seemed to be driven largely by CMV exposure. A later analysis reported that several top co-occurrence clusters appeared linked to parvovirus B19, influenza, CMV and Epstein-Barr virus. HLA typing was unavailable for some donors at each locus, so association tests used only the typed subset. Across donors, most TCR sequences were observed very rarely, whereas some public TCRs were present in many individuals. Because the 87-base-pair reads could not distinguish some IMGT-functional V segments, including TRBV6-2 and TRBV6-3, those segments were excluded. The authors suggested that the approach could potentially be generalized to other disease states and immunological phenotypes. A cluster of highly shared sequence variants was judged likely to be a technical artifact of the sequencing pipeline. The classifier was reported to diagnose cytomegalovirus status with high specificity and sensitivity in both the original and validation cohorts. A later analysis found that TCR association rates varied across HLA loci, with DRB1 alleles showing the most associated TCRs and HLA-C alleles the fewest. A few of the identified cytomegalovirus-associated TCR beta chains were confirmed in vitro to be specific for cytomegalovirus antigens. Correlated functional status among segregating V segments might be attributable to linkage disequilibrium, but an unknown experimental factor could not be ruled out. Strong co-occurrence of HLA alleles, especially DR and DQ, made assigning TCR associations to individual alleles difficult. Seventeen rarely observed V segments, including chromosome 9 orphons, were excluded from the earlier analysis of a few hundred of the donors because counts were too low. Immune exposure information for the cohort was limited to CMV serostatus. In a later genetic analysis, fewer N-insertions in productive TCRs were reported among donors in an Asian-associated ancestry cluster than the approximately 710-donor mean. A total of 150 or so TCR beta chains were listed by the study as associated with cytomegalovirus. In a later analysis, HLA-associated TCR beta chains showed more clonal expansion and lower generation probabilities than non-associated chains that were equally common. Sequencing depth was assumed to be roughly uniform across donors in the presence/absence analyses, though that assumption may not hold. At a false discovery rate of 0.05, a later analysis linked under 20,000 TCR beta sequences to specific HLA alleles. A later genetic analysis associated a missense DCLRE1C variant with V-gene and J-gene trimming of TCR beta chains, and an independent cohort replicated the association.

For CDR1 and CDR2, the germline V gene lists SGHTA and FQGNSA. Counted from cysteine to phenylalanine, this CDR3 has 14 amino acids. CDR3 DNA is the only sequence kept; it has 42 bases, read in frame from the first base. V is pared back by 5 bases and J by 5 bases, with 13 bases lying between the germline termini. On this clone: There is no known antigen for this receptor. No much larger clonotype is one base removed from it; base qualities were not supplied.

The method was the immunoSEQ multiplex PCR assay. For the multiplex PCR, a mixture combining 60 forward primers for TCR Vbeta segments and 13 reverse primers for TCR Jbeta segments was used. Amplification of the CDR3 region of rearranged TCR beta genes was performed with a multiplex PCR assay on genomic DNA. The amplified TCR beta libraries were sequenced on the Illumina HiSeq System as 87-base-pair reads. The authors' analysis ran thus. In a later analysis, roughly 80 million unique TCR beta chains were counted across the approximately 620 repertoires, and roughly 10 million of these chains were shared by at least two donors. Raw reads were error-corrected and collapsed into unique sequences with a nearest-neighbor algorithm that merged closely related sequences to remove PCR and sequencing errors. CDR3 sequences were aligned to IMGT reference sequences to assign V, D and J gene segments. For a sequence to be retained, a match of at least six nucleotides to both a V gene segment and a J gene segment was required. A rearrangement was called productive if the CDR3 had no stop codons and remained in frame with V and J, and every other rearrangement was called non-productive. CDR3 was defined by IMGT convention, running from the second conserved V-encoded cysteine to the conserved J-encoded phenylalanine. The earlier analysis of about 590 of the donors excluded sequences that lacked an unambiguous match to a single V gene segment. An earlier analysis of 587 of the donors classified V segments as functional when productive rearrangements were above 56.7% and as segregating when the standard deviation between donors was above 5%. A statistical classification framework was built to diagnose cytomegalovirus status from the catalog of TCR beta chain sequences. In a later analysis, TCR nucleotide sequences were compared against IMGT/GENE-DB human TR gene sequences so that V and J genes could be assigned. Using the TCRdist pipeline, a later analysis assigned CDR3 sequences along with most-parsimonious VDJ recombination scenarios. In a later analysis, each TCR beta chain was defined by its CDR3 amino acid sequence together with its V-gene family, and reads lacking a unique V-gene family were excluded. In a later analysis, a few hundred highly shared, low-generation-probability nucleotide sequences were removed to address suspected cross-contamination and a sequencing artifact. A later analysis calculated a clonal expansion index for each public chain from normalized within-repertoire ranks of inferred template counts. In a later analysis, generation probabilities were computed using a VDJ recombination model fitted to out-of-frame rearrangements, and the results were checked against IGoR. In a later analysis, hypergeometric tests were used to score TCR-TCR, TCR-HLA and TCR-CMV co-occurrence, with a repertoire-size bias correction applied to TCR pairs. A later analysis estimated false discovery rates by permuting HLA or CMV assignments 20 times. In a later analysis, co-occurring TCRs were grouped using DBSCAN, with TCRdist sequence similarity added in when clustering inside HLA-allele-positive subsets. For co-occurrence clustering, repertoires with fewer than 30,000 or more than 120,000 public chains were excluded, along with several repertoires with anomalous nucleotide sharing. This is the immuneACCESS table as TCRdb keeps it, with only in-frame sequences that have V and J called. A part of the clones is gone; compared with another copy, unresolved V genes explain less than half, and the rest is unexplained. V and J calls and clone size are as listed in that table; D and trimming were resolved from the DNA. This sample has some 150,000 clones in its table, and approximately 78% of those were observed once. The ten largest clones capture over 2.5% of the sample.

The cohort consisted of fewer than 700 healthy bone marrow donors. At the time of sampling, every cohort member was nominally healthy, though immune exposures that went unrecorded were likely present. The donor was CMV seropositive and was included in the group of 250 to 300 seropositive cohort members. A peripheral blood sample was provided by each donor, and peripheral blood mononuclear cells were used for TCR beta sequencing. The Qiagen DNeasy Blood Extraction Kit was used to extract genomic DNA from the blood cell samples. Sequenced: PBMCs. The rearrangement combines TRBV7-2 with TRBJ2-1, with TRBD1 as a weak D call on 5 bases. The origin of this receptor is a man aged 40-50 years in good health and CMV-seropositive. The CDR3 loop reads CASSRKGENNEQFF. The sequenced DNA is TGTGCCAGCAGCCGAAAAGGGGAAAACAATGAGCAGTTCTTC.